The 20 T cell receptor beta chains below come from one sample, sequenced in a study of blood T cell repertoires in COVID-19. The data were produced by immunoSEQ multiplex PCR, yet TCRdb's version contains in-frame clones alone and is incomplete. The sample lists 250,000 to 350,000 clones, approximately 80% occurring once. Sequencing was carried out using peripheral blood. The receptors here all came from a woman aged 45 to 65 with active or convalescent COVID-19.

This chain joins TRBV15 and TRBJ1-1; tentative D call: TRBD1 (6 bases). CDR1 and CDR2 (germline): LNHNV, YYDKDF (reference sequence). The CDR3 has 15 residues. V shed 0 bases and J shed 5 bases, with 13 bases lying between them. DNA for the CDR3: TGTGCCACCAGCAGAGACTTCAGGGGAAGTACTGAAGCTTTCTTT. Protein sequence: CATSRDFRGSTEAFF.

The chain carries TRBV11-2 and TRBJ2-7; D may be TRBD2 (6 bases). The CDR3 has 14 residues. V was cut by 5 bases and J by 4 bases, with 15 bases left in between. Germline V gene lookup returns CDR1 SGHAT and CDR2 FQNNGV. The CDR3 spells CASSLRSGYYEQYF. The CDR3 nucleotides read TGTGCCAGCAGCCTTCGTAGCGGTTATTACGAGCAGTACTTC.

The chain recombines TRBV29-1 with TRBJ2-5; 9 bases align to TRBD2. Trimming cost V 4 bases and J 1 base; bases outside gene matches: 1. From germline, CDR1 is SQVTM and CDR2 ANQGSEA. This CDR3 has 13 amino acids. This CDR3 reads CSVVREGQETQYF. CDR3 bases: TGCAGCGTTGTGCGGGAGGGCCAAGAGACCCAGTACTTC.

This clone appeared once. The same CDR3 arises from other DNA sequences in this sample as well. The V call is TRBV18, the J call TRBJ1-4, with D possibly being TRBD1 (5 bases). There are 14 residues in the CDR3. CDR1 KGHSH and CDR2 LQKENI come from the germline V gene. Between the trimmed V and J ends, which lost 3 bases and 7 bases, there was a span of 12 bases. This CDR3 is CASSPGQGGEKLFF. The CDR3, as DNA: TGTGCCAGCTCACCGGGGCAGGGCGGTGAAAAACTGTTTTTT.

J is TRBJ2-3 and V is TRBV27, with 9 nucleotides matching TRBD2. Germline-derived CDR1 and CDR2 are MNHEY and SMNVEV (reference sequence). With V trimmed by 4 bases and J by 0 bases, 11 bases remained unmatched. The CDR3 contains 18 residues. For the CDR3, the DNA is TGTGCCAGCAGTTCAAGTCCGGGACTAGCTCGTAGCACAGATACGCAGTATTTT. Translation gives CASSSSPGLARSTDTQYF.

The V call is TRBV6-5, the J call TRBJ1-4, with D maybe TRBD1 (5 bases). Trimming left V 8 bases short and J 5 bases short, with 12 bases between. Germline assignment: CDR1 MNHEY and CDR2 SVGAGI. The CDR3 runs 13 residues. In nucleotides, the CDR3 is TGTGCCAGCGACTGGGGCGGAAATGAAAAACTGTTTTTT. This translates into CASDWGGNEKLFF.

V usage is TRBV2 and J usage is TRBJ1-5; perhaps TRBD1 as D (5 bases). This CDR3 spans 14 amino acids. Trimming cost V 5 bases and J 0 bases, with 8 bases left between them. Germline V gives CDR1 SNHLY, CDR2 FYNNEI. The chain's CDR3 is CASSRTNSNQPQHF. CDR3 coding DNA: TGTGCCAGCAGTCGGACAAATAGCAATCAGCCCCAGCATTTT.

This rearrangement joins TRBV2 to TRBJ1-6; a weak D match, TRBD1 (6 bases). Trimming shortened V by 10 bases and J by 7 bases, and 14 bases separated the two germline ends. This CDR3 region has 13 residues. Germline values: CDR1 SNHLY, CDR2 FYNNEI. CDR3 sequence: CATQDSRNSPLHF. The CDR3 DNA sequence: TGTGCCACGCAGGACAGCCGGAATTCACCCCTCCACTTT.

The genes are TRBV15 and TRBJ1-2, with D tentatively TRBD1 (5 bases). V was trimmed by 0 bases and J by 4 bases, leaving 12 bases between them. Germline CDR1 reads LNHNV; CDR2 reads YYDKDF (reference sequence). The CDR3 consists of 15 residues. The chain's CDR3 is CATSRERQLTYGYTF. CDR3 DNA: TGTGCCACCAGCAGAGAGAGACAGCTGACCTATGGCTACACCTTC.

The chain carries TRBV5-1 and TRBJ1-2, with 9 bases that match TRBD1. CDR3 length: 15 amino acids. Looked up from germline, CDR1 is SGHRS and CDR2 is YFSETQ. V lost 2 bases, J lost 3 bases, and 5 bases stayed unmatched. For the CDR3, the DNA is TGCGCCAGCAGCTTTAGACAGGGGGTAGACTATGGCTACACCTTC. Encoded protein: CASSFRQGVDYGYTF.

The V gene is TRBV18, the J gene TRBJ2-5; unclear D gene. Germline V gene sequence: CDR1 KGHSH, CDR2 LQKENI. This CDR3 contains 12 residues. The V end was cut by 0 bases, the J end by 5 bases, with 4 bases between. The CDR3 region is CASSPPSETQYF. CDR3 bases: TGTGCCAGCTCACCACCGTCGGAGACCCAGTACTTC.

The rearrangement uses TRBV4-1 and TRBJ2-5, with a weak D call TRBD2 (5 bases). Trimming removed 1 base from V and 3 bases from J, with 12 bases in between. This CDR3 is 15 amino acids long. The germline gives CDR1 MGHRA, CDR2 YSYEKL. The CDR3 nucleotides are TGCGCCAGCAGCCAAGTACCCACCGGGGAAGAGACCCAGTACTTC. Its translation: CASSQVPTGEETQYF.

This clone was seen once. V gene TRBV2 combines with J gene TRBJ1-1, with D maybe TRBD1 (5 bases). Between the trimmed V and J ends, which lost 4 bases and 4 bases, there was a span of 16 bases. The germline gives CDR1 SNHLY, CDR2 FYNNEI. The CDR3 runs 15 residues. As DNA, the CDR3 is TGTGCCAGCAGTGTAGCGGGGAGGGGCATCACTGAAGCTTTCTTT. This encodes CASSVAGRGITEAFF.

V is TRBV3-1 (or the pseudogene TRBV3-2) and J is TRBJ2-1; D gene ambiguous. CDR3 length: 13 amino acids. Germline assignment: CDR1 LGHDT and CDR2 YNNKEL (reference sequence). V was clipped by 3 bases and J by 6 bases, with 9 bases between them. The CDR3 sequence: CASSQNFANEQFF. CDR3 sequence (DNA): TGTGCCAGCAGCCAGAACTTTGCCAATGAGCAGTTCTTC.

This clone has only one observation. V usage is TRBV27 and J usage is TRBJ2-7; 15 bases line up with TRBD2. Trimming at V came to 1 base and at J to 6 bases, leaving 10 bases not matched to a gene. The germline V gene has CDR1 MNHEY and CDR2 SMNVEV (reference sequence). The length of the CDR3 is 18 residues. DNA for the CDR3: TGTGCCAGCAGTTTATTGCCCCATGGACTAGCGGGAGGGGGCGAGCAGTACTTC. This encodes CASSLLPHGLAGGGEQYF.

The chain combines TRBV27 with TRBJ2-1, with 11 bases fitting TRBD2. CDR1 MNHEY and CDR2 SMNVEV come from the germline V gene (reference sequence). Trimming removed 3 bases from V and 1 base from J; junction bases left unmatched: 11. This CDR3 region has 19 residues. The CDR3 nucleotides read TGTGCCAGCAGTTTCAGCCCACTAGCGGGAGTTAGTTCCTACAATGAGCAGTTCTTC. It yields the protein CASSFSPLAGVSSYNEQFF.

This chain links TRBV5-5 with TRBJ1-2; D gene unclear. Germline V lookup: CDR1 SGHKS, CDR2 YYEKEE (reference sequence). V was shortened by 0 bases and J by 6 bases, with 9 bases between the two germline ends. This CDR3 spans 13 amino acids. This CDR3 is CASSLGRIDGYTF. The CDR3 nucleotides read TGTGCCAGCAGCTTGGGCAGGATCGATGGCTACACCTTC.

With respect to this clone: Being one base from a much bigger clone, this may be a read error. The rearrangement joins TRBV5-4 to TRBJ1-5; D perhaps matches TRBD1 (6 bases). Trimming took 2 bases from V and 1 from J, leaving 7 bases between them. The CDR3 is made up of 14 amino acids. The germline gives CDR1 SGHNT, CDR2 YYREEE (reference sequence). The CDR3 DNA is TGTGCCAGCAGCTTAGGACAGAGCAATCAGCCCCAGCATTTT. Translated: CASSLGQSNQPQHF. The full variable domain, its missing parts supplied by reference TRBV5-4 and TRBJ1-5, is ETGVTQSPTHLIKTRGQQVTLRCSSQSGHNTVSWYQQALGQGPQFIFQYYREEENGRGNFPPRFSGLQFPNYSSELNVNALELDDSALYLCASSLGQSNQPQHFGDGTRLSIL.

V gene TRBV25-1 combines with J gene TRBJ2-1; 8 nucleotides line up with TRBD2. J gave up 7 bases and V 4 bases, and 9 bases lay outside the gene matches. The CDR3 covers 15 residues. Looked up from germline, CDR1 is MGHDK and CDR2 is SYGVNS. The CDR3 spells CASSAPGTRSNEQFF. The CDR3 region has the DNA TGTGCCAGCAGTGCCCCCGGGACTAGAAGTAATGAGCAGTTCTTC.

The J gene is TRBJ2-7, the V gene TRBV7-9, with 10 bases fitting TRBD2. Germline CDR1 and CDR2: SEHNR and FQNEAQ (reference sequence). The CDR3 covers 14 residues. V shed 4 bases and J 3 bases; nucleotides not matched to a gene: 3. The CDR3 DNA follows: TGTGCCAGCAGCTCCTGGACTAGCGGCTACGAGCAGTACTTC. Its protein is CASSSWTSGYEQYF.